A selection of T cell receptor beta chains follows, all from one sample in a study of human T cells and chemical hapten exposure. TCRdb recomputed calls from the RACE reads with MiXCR, one row per CDR3 protein. The sample has tens of thousands of distinct CDR3 sequences; 6% to 8.5% are singletons. Specimen: whole blood, collected in connection with sensitization to the hapten diphenylcyclopropenone (DPC). Receptors were obtained from a woman aged 25 to 45 with alopecia areata. Some clones in this sample may be carry-over from other donors' samples. The CDR3 runs from the conserved cysteine through the conserved F or W. The D gene is left open where the match is weak. Where a row states a size, it is once, few, many or the class of an expanded clone; other rows omit it.

DNA	CDR3	V	J	size	D
TGTGCCAGCAGCTTAGGAATCCCATTCGCGTCTGAGCAGTACTTC	CASSLGIPFASEQYF	TRBV11-1	TRBJ2-7	many	-
TGTGCCAGCAGCGTAGGGGTCAGGGAAGGGAATGGCTACACCTTC	CASSVGVREGNGYTF	TRBV9	TRBJ1-2	many	-
TGTGCCTGGGGGGGTGGGCTTCACACTGAAGCTTTCTTT	CAWGGGLHTEAFF	TRBV30	TRBJ1-1	-	-
TGCGCCGCCAGACCCCAGCCGTTCTCTGGGGCCAACGTCCTGACTTTC	CAARPQPFSGANVLTF	TRBV5-1	TRBJ2-6	many	-
TGTGCCAGCAGCTTCACGGTACCGATGAACACTGAAGCTTTCTTT	CASSFTVPMNTEAFF	TRBV13	TRBJ1-1	many	-
TGCAGCGGGGTCAACACCGGGGAGCTGTTTTTT	CSGVNTGELFF	TRBV29-1	TRBJ2-2	few	-
TGCAGCGTTGCTACGGTCGGGACAGATACGCAGTATTTT	CSVATVGTDTQYF	TRBV29-1	TRBJ2-3	few	-
TGTGCCAGCAGCCAGCAGGGTTACTCTGGAAACACCATATATTTT	CASSQQGYSGNTIYF	TRBV14	TRBJ1-3	many	-
TGTGCCAGCAGTTCCCCCCTACAGGGTTTTGGCTACACCTTC	CASSSPLQGFGYTF	TRBV12-3/TRBV12-4	TRBJ1-2	few	-
TGTGCCAGCTCACCCCCTTTTTCGGAGACCCAGTACTTC	CASSPPFSETQYF	TRBV18	TRBJ2-5	many	-
TGTGCCAGCAGTTTAAGTGAGTTTTCCGAAGCTTTCTTT	CASSLSEFSEAFF	TRBV12-3/TRBV12-4	TRBJ1-1	-	-
TGTGCCAGCAGTATGGGCTCCGGGAGCAATCAGCCCCAGCATTTT	CASSMGSGSNQPQHF	TRBV12-3/TRBV12-4	TRBJ1-5	few	-
TGCAGTGCTGCCGGGAGACAGGTCGTAAACACCATATATTTT	CSAAGRQVVNTIYF	TRBV20-1	TRBJ1-3	few	-
TGCGCCAGCAGCCGGGCCGGAGGCAATCAGCCCCAGCATTTT	CASSRAGGNQPQHF	TRBV5-1	TRBJ1-5	-	-